In this sample, the clone carrying this T cell receptor (beta chain) turned up a few times. Original processing methods: How many nucleated cells were present was estimated from reference gene primer amplification. The data were produced by immunoSEQ multiplex PCR, yet TCRdb's version contains in-frame clones alone and is incomplete. V, J and clone size are those of that table, while D and trimming were read from the DNA. Seen here are more than 90,000 clones, 70% to 85% observed once, and the top ten hold around 24%. These data are taken from a study of blood T cell repertoires in COVID-19. Study in general: Donors in the United States, Italy and Spain gave samples during acute or convalescent COVID-19. From T cells, B-cell-depleted T cells, or PBMCs came the material, which was cDNA or gDNA.

Germline assignment: CDR1 SGHRS and CDR2 YFSETQ. V was trimmed by 4 bases and J by 0 bases, leaving 13 bases between them. CDR3 length: 15 amino acids. The sample comprised peripheral blood. This clonotype originated in an older woman in a cohort sampled during active or convalescent COVID-19. This sequence joins TRBV5-1 and TRBJ2-5; D possibly corresponds to TRBD1 (5 bases). The DNA of the CDR3 is TGCGCCAGCAGCACAGGCCAGTCATACCAAGAGACCCAGTACTTC. This translates into CASSTGQSYQETQYF.